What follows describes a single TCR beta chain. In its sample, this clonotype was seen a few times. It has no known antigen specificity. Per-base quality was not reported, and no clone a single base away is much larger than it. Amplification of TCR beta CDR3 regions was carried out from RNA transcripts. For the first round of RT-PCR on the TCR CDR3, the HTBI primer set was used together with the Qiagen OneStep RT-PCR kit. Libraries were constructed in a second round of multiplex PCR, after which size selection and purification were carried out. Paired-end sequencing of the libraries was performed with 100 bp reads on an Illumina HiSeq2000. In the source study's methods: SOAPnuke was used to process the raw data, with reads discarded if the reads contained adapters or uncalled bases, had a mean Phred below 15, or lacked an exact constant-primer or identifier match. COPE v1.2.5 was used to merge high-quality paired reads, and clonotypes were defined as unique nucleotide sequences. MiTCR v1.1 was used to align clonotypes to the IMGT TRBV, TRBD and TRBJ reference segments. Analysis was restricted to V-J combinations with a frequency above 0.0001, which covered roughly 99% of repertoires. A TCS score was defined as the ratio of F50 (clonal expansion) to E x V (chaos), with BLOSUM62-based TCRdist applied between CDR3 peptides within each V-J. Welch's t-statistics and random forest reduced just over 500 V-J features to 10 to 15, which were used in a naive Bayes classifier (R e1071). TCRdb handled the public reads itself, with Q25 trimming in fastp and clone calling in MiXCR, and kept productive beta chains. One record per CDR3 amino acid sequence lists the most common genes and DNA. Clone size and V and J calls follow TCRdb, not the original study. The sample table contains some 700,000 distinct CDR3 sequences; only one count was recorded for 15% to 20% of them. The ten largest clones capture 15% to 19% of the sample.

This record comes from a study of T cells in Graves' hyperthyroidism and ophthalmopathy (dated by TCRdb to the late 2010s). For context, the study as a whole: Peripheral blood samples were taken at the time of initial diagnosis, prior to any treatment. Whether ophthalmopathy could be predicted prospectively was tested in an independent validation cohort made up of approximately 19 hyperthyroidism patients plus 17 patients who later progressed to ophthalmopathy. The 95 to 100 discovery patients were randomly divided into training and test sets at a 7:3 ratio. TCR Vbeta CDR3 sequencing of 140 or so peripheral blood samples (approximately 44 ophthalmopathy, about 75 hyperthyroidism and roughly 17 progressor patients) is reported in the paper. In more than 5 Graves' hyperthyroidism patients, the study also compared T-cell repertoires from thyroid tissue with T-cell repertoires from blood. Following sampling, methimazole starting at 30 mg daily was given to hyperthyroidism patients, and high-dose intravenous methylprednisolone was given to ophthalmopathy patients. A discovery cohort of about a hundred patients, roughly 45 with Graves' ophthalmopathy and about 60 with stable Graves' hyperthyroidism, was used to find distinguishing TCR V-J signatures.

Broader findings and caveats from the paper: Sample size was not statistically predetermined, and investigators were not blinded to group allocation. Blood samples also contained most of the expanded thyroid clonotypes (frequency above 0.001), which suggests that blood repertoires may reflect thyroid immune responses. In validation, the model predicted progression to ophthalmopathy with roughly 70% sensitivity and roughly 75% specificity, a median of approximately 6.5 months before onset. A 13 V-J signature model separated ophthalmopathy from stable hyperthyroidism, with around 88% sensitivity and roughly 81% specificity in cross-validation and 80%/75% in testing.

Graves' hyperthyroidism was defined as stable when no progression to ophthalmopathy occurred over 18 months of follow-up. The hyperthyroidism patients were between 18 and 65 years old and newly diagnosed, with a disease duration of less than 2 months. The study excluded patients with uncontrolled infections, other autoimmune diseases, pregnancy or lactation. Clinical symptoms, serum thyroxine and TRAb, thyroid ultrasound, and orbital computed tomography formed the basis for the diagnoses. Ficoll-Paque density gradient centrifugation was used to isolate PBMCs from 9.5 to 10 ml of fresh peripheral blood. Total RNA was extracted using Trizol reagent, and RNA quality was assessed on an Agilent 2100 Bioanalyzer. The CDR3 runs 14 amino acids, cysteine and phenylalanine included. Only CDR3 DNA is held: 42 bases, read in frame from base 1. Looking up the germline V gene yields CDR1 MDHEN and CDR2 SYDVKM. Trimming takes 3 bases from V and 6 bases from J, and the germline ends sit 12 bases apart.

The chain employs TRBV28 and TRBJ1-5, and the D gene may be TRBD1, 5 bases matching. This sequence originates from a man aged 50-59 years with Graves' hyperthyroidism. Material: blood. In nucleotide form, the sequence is TGTGCCAGCAGTTTCCCCGACAGAGGTCAGCCCCAGCATTTT. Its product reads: CASSFPDRGQPQHF.